This is a list of T cell receptor beta chains from one sample in a study of blood T cell repertoires in COVID-19. TCRdb's table, derived via immunoSEQ multiplex PCR, lists solely in-frame clones and lacks some. The repertoire holds roughly 71,000 clones, with roughly 83% as singletons. The material sequenced was peripheral blood. All receptors derive from a man between 50 and 59 years old with active COVID-19. Each CDR3 is given with its conserved first and last residue. Each record gives: V gene, J gene, D gene, clone size, CDR3 DNA, CDR3 protein. The D gene is left open where the match is weak. Only some rows state a clone size, as once, few, many or a class for expanded clones.

>TRBV7-2|TRBJ2-2|.|.
TGTGCCAGCAGTCCCACTTACAGGTCCGGGGAGCTGTTTTTT
CASSPTYRSGELFF
>TRBV5-1|TRBJ2-5|TRBD1|.
TGCGCCAGCAGCGGAGGCGGACAGGGACAAGAGACCCAGTACTTC
CASSGGGQGQETQYF
>TRBV4-2|TRBJ2-2|TRBD2|.
TGTGCCAGCACTGGACTAGCGGGGGAAACCGGGGAGCTGTTTTTT
CASTGLAGETGELFF
>TRBV2|TRBJ2-7|TRBD1|.
TGTGCCAGCAGACTCCGGGACAGGTCTTCCTACGAGCAGTACTTC
CASRLRDRSSYEQYF
>TRBV7-2|TRBJ1-2|.|.
TGTGCCAGCAGCTCGGCGGGTTCCTATGGCTACACCTTC
CASSSAGSYGYTF
>TRBV11-2|TRBJ1-2|TRBD1|.
TGTGCCAGCAGATTCTCGACAGGGATCGACTATGGCTACACCTTC
CASRFSTGIDYGYTF
>TRBV30|TRBJ1-5|.|.
TGTGCCTGGTCTGGACAGTTAGATCAGCCCCAGCATTTT
CAWSGQLDQPQHF
>TRBV29-1|TRBJ2-5|TRBD1|.
TGCAGCGTGACAGGGGAACAGACCCAGTACTTC
CSVTGEQTQYF
>TRBV10-1|TRBJ1-2|.|.
TGCGCCAGCAGTGATACAGGATCGCCCTATGGCTACACCTTC
CASSDTGSPYGYTF
>TRBV7-6|TRBJ2-5|.|.
TGTGCCAGCAGCTTCCGCGATCAAGAGACCCAGTACTTC
CASSFRDQETQYF
>TRBV19|TRBJ2-7|TRBD2|.
TGTGCCAGTAGTACCCGAGGGACTAGAAGAGGAAGCGAGCAGTACTTC
CASSTRGTRRGSEQYF
>TRBV10-1|TRBJ1-1|.|.
TGCGCCAGTTTGGACAGAAACACTGAAGCTTTCTTT
CASLDRNTEAFF
>TRBV5-1|TRBJ2-1|.|.
TGCGCCAGCAGCTTTGGAGGGCGGCCGAGCTCCTACAATGAGCAGTTCTTC
CASSFGGRPSSYNEQFF
>TRBV6-5|TRBJ2-3|.|once
TGTGCCAGCAGTAACAGTCTAGATACGCAGTATTTT
CASSNSLDTQYF
>TRBV30|TRBJ1-2|TRBD1|.
TGTGCCTGTGAGAGGACAGGGTATGGCTACACCTTC
CACERTGYGYTF
>TRBV6-6|TRBJ1-5|.|.
TGTGCCAGCAGACACAGTGGCAGCAATCAGCCCCAGCATTTT
CASRHSGSNQPQHF